The sequence of this TCR beta chain was determined in a study of T cell repertoires in cytomegalovirus infection. On the study more broadly: Public TCR beta signatures marked donors with CMV infection and the matching HLA. Whole-study results and caveats: Ex vivo, HLA-C-restricted CMV-specific TCR beta clonotypes prevailed over the rest of the response.

This clonotype showed up just a few times. Its antigen is not identified. TCRdb redid the calling of the reads with MiXCR, one entry per CDR3 protein. The data show 630,000 or so distinct CDR3 sequences, 20% to 25% seen once. V was shortened by 5 bases and J by 0 bases, with 14 bases between the two germline ends. This CDR3 has 16 amino acids. Germline V gene sequence: CDR1 MNHEY, CDR2 SMNVEV (reference sequence). The V gene is TRBV27, the J gene TRBJ2-1; D uncertain. The sequence came from a human donor in good health (CMV status not recorded). Some clones in this sample may be carry-over from other donors' samples. The source material was CD8+ T cells from PBMCs. In DNA, the CDR3 is TGTGCCAGCAGTCATCTGGATGCTCTCTCCTACAATGAGCAGTTCTTC. Its translation is CASSHLDALSYNEQFF.